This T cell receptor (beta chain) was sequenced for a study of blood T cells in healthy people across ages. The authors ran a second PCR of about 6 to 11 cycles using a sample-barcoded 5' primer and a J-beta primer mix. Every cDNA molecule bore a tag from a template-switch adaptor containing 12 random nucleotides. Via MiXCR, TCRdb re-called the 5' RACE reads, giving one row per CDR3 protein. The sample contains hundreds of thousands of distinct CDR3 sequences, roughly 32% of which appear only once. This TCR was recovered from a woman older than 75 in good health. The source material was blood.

The CDR3 region is CASSQTAGNTIYF. CDR3 DNA sequence: TGTGCCAGCAGTCAAACAGCTGGAAACACCATATATTTT. This chain connects TRBV27 to TRBJ1-3; the D is unclear. The CDR3 consists of 13 residues. Trimming took off 5 bases at V and 2 bases at J, with 7 bases between the two ends. Germline CDR1 is MNHEY and CDR2 is SMNVEV (reference sequence).